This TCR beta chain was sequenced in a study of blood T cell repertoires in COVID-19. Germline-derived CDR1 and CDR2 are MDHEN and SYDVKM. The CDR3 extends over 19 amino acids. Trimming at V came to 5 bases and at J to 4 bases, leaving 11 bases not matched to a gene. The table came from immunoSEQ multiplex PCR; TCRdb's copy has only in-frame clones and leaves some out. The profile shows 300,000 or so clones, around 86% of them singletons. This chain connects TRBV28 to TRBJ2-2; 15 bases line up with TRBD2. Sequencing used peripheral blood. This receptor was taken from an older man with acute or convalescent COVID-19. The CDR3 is CASSTRRTSGREVTGELFF. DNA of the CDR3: TGTGCCAGCAGTACTAGACGGACTAGCGGGAGGGAGGTCACCGGGGAGCTGTTTTTT.